This TCR beta chain was recorded in a study of T cells after posttransplantation cyclophosphamide. Overall study results and limits: Later blood repertoires were often dominated by clones from the donor CD8+ memory compartment.

With V trimmed by 4 bases and J by 5 bases, 7 bases remained unmatched. The CDR3 consists of 14 residues. The germline gives CDR1 SGDLS, CDR2 YYNGEE. The data were produced by immunoSEQ multiplex PCR, yet TCRdb's version contains in-frame clones alone and is incomplete. This sample yields tens of thousands of clones, of which roughly 86% are seen a single time; approximately 3% belongs to the top ten. Details on this clone: Its specificity is not known.

The specimen was PBMCs. This chain uses TRBV9 with TRBJ2-7; 9 bases fit TRBD2. The source is a young man with a blood cancer, CMV-positive, and with a related stem cell donor. The CDR3 is CASSYSGREDEQYF. The CDR3 DNA reads TGTGCCAGCAGCTATAGCGGGAGAGAGGACGAGCAGTACTTC.